This T cell receptor (beta chain) was sequenced for a study of T cell responses to AZD1222 COVID-19 vaccine. As for the study in general: It was second doses at about 4 or about 12 weeks that were pooled. Overall study results and limits: An increase in Spike-specific TCR breadth and depth was observed after two AZD1222 doses. Unmutated variant regions are reportedly the target of nearly half of TCRs that are spike-specific.

Concerning this clone: Its antigen is unknown.

Germline-derived CDR1 and CDR2 are MNHEY and SMNVEV (reference sequence). The CDR3 is 18 amino acids. Between the trimmed V and J ends, which lost 5 bases and 0 bases, there was a span of 19 bases. TCRdb's copy holds only in-frame clones and misses some; the assay was immunoSEQ multiplex PCR. The table shows 150,000 to 180,000 clones, with less than 95% occurring only once. The receptor was isolated from an adult in good health. J is TRBJ2-2 and V is TRBV27; TRBD2 might be the D (6 bases). This sample comprised peripheral blood, obtained on day 0 of AZD1222 vaccination. CDR3 in DNA: TGTGCCAGCAGTACCCCCGGGTGGGGGGAGGCGAACACCGGGGAGCTGTTTTTT. This gives the protein CASSTPGWGEANTGELFF.